This T cell receptor (beta chain) was recovered during a study of graft-versus-host responses after intestinal transplantation. In the study overall: In this cohort, recipients had multivisceral, liver-intestinal, or isolated intestinal transplants. Every recipient had anti-thymocyte globulin induction and two to four years of tacrolimus plus steroids.

V gave up 4 bases and J gave up 6 bases; unmatched junction bases: 10. This CDR3 is built from 15 residues. Looked up from germline, CDR1 is SGHDN and CDR2 is FVKESK. Worth noting for this clone: Its antigen is not identified.

Here immunoSEQ multiplex PCR was the method, and the copy in TCRdb shows in-frame clones only, minus some. This table holds 90,000 to 95,000 clones, 80% to 95% found once. Study findings and constraints: There were GvH clones found in recipient marrow, and some of them appeared first in ileum or blood. Peak levels of circulating GvH clones tracked with early post-transplant HvG declines.

This chain links TRBV14 with TRBJ2-7; TRBD1 matches at 9 bases. The sequences come from unstimulated CD8+ T cells sorted from spleen or lymph node cells, collected before intestinal transplant. The sequence was obtained from a human donor who received an intestinal transplant. This CDR3 reads CASSPRDREVSEQYF. CDR3 nucleotides: TGTGCCAGCAGCCCGCGGGACAGGGAAGTATCCGAGCAGTACTTC.